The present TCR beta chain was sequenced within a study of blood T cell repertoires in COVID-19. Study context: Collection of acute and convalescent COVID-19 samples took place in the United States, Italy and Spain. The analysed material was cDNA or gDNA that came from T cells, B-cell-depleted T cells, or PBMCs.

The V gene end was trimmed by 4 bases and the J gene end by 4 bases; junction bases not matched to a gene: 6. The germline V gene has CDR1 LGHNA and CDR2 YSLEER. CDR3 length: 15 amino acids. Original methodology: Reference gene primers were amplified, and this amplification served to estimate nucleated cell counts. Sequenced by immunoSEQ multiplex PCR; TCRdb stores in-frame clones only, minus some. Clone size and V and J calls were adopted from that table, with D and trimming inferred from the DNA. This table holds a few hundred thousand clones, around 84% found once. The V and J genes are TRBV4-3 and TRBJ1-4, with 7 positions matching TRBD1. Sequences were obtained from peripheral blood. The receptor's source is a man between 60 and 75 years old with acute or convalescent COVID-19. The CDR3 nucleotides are TGCGCCAGCAGCCCTCGACAGGGACTTAATGAAAAACTGTTTTTT. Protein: CASSPRQGLNEKLFF.